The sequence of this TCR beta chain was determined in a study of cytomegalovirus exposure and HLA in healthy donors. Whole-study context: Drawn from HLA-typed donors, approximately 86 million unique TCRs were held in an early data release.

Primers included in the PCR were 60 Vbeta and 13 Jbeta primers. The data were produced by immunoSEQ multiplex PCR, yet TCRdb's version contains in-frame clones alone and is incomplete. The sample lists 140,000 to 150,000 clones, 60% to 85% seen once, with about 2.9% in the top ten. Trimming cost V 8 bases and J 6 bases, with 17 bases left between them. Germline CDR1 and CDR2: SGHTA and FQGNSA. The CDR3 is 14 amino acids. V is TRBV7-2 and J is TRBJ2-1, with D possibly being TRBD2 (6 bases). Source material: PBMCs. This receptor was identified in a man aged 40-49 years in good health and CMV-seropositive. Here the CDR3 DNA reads TGTGCCAGCGGCCCGACTAGTTACGGCAATGAGCAGTTCTTC. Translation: CASGPTSYGNEQFF. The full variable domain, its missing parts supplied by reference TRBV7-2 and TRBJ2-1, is GAGVSQSPSNKVTEKGKDVELRCDPISGHTALYWYRQSLGQGLEFLIYFQGNSAPDKSGLPSDRFSAERTGGSVSTLTIQRTQQEDSAVYLCASGPTSYGNEQFFGPGTRLTVL.